This is a list of T cell receptor beta chains from one sample in a study of blood T cell repertoires in COVID-19. The protocol was immunoSEQ multiplex PCR, while the TCRdb copy is restricted to in-frame clones and leaves out a portion. The table has 95,000 to 150,000 clones, 82% seen once. Sequencing was carried out using peripheral blood. These receptors all stem from a woman aged 70 to 79 with acute or convalescent COVID-19. Each CDR3 is given with its conserved first and last residue. The D gene is left open where the match is weak. Size is omitted from some rows. Given values are once, few, many or a class for expanded clones.

CDR3 protein: CASSYDQGTASPLHF
CDR3 DNA: TGTGCCAGCAGTTACGATCAGGGTACAGCCTCACCCCTCCACTTT
V gene: TRBV6-5
D gene: -
clone size: few
J gene: TRBJ1-6
CDR3 length: 15

CDR3 protein: CSVEDVHRGADTQYF
CDR3 DNA: TGCAGCGTTGAAGATGTCCACCGGGGAGCAGATACGCAGTATTTT
V gene: TRBV29-1
D gene: -
clone size: -
J gene: TRBJ2-3
CDR3 length: 15

CDR3 protein: CASRGGTHYQETQYF
CDR3 DNA: TGTGCCAGCCGGGGGGGAACGCACTATCAAGAGACCCAGTACTTC
V gene: TRBV11-3
D gene: TRBD2
clone size: -
J gene: TRBJ2-5
CDR3 length: 15

CDR3 protein: CASSLSTSGNTGELFF
CDR3 DNA: TGTGCCAGCAGTTTATCGACTAGCGGGAACACCGGGGAGCTGTTTTTT
V gene: TRBV27
D gene: TRBD2
clone size: -
J gene: TRBJ2-2
CDR3 length: 16

CDR3 protein: CASSQGEAGQQFF
CDR3 DNA: TGCGCCAGCAGCCAAGGCGAGGCAGGGCAGCAGTTCTTC
V gene: TRBV4-3
D gene: -
clone size: -
J gene: TRBJ2-1
CDR3 length: 13

CDR3 protein: CASSSQQGGVNTEAFF
CDR3 DNA: TGTGCCAGCAGCTCCCAACAGGGGGGGGTGAACACTGAAGCTTTCTTT
V gene: TRBV7-2
D gene: TRBD1
clone size: -
J gene: TRBJ1-1
CDR3 length: 16

CDR3 protein: CASSQDTQGEQYF
CDR3 DNA: TGCGCCAGCAGCCAAGACACCCAGGGTGAGCAGTACTTC
V gene: TRBV4-3
D gene: -
clone size: -
J gene: TRBJ2-7
CDR3 length: 13

CDR3 protein: CASSKTGNYNEQFF
CDR3 DNA: TGTGCCAGCAGTAAGACGGGGAACTACAATGAGCAGTTCTTC
V gene: TRBV27
D gene: -
clone size: few
J gene: TRBJ2-1
CDR3 length: 14

CDR3 protein: CAWSAEVKAFF
CDR3 DNA: TGTGCCTGGAGTGCTGAGGTCAAAGCTTTCTTT
V gene: TRBV30
D gene: -
clone size: -
J gene: TRBJ1-1
CDR3 length: 11

CDR3 protein: CASSYRGFRNTEAFF
CDR3 DNA: TGTGCCAGCAGTTACAGGGGGTTTAGGAACACTGAAGCTTTCTTT
V gene: TRBV2
D gene: TRBD1
clone size: -
J gene: TRBJ1-1
CDR3 length: 15

CDR3 protein: CASSLGRADTQYF
CDR3 DNA: TGTGCCAGCAGCTTAGGGAGGGCTGATACGCAGTATTTT
V gene: TRBV7-9
D gene: -
clone size: -
J gene: TRBJ2-3
CDR3 length: 13

CDR3 protein: CASSVGTSGGAGYEQFF
CDR3 DNA: TGTGCCAGCAGCGTAGGGACTAGCGGGGGGGCCGGGTATGAGCAGTTCTTC
V gene: TRBV9
D gene: TRBD2
clone size: once
J gene: TRBJ2-1
CDR3 length: 17

CDR3 protein: CASNARRGYYGYTF
CDR3 DNA: TGTGCCAGCAACGCTAGAAGGGGGTACTATGGCTACACCTTC
V gene: TRBV5-6
D gene: -
clone size: -
J gene: TRBJ1-2
CDR3 length: 14

CDR3 protein: CASSLASASGANVLTF
CDR3 DNA: TGTGCCAGCAGCTTAGCGAGCGCATCTGGGGCCAACGTCCTGACTTTC
V gene: TRBV7-8
D gene: -
clone size: once
J gene: TRBJ2-6
CDR3 length: 16

CDR3 protein: CASSLVPGGHYGYTF
CDR3 DNA: TGTGCCAGCAGCTTAGTGCCAGGGGGGCACTATGGCTACACCTTC
V gene: TRBV7-2
D gene: TRBD1
clone size: -
J gene: TRBJ1-2
CDR3 length: 15